This T cell receptor beta chain came from a study of blood T cells in healthy people across ages. Trimming shortened V by 4 bases and J by 6 bases, and 9 bases separated the two germline ends. Germline-derived CDR1 and CDR2 are SQVTM and ANQGSEA. This CDR3 comprises 12 residues. A second PCR, run for about 7 to 11 cycles, used a sample-barcoded 5' primer plus a J-beta primer mix. Each of the samples gave a minimum of 2.5 million paired-end reads that contained CDR3. MiXCR, applied by TCRdb to the 5' RACE reads, yields one record per CDR3 protein. The table includes 1.5 million to 2 million distinct CDR3 sequences, roughly 27% detected once.

The chain combines TRBV29-1 with TRBJ2-2; no clear D gene. This sequence originates from a woman aged 25-40 years in good health. Material: blood. DNA of the CDR3: TGCAGCGTTGTCCAGTCGGCCGGGGAGCTGTTTTTT. Amino acid sequence: CSVVQSAGELFF.